This T cell receptor (beta chain) was recovered during a study of OX40 agonist ivuxolimab in advanced cancers. The CDR3 is made up of 15 amino acids. Germline values: CDR1 SGHRS, CDR2 YFSETQ. Trimming cost V 4 bases and J 0 bases, with 12 bases left between them. Sequencing was performed with immunoSEQ multiplex PCR; in TCRdb, only in-frame clones are kept and a portion is missing. The table lists around 50,000 clones, 70% to 90% of them singletons, with around 0.71% in the top ten. Sequenced here: CD4+ or CD8+ T cells sorted from blood, sampled in a trial of the OX40 agonist ivuxolimab. The chain recombines TRBV5-1 with TRBJ2-3; D gene ambiguous. The clonotype originates from an adult with an advanced solid tumor such as melanoma, head and neck, liver or kidney cancer. The CDR3, as DNA: TGCGCCAGCAGCCTGGACGGGTCTAGCACAGATACGCAGTATTTT. The encoded protein is CASSLDGSSTDTQYF.